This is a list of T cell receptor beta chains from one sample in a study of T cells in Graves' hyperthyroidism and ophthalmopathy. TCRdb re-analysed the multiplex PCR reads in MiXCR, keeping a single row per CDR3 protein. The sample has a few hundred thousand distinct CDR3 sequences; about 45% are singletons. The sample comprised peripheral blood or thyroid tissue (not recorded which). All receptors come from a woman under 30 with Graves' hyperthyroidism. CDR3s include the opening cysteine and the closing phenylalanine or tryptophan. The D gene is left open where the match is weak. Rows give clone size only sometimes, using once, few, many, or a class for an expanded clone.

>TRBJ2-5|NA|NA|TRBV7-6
CASSPGWGSKETQYF
TGTGCCAGCAGCCCCGGTTGGGGGAGTAAAGAGACCCAGTACTTC
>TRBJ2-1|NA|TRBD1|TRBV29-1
CSVEDGGTGKDEQFF
TGCAGCGTTGAAGATGGCGGGACAGGGAAGGATGAGCAGTTCTTC
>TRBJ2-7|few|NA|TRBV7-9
CASSLVMGEPEQYF
TGTGCCAGCAGCTTAGTCATGGGGGAGCCTGAGCAGTACTTC
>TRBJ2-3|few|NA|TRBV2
CATSRDNTDTQYF
TGTGCCACCAGCCGGGACAACACAGATACGCAGTATTTT
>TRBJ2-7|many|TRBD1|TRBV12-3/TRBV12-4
CASSLGQGLTKQYF
TGTGCCAGCAGTTTGGGACAGGGACTGACGAAGCAGTACTTC
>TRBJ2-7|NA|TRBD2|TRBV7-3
CASSQWGGSGNEQYF
TGTGCCAGCAGCCAGTGGGGCGGGAGTGGAAACGAGCAGTACTTC
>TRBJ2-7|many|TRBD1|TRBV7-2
CASSEQGAREQYF
TGTGCCAGCAGCGAGCAGGGGGCGCGGGAGCAGTACTTC
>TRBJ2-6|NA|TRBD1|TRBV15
CATSSEGQGSGANVLTF
TGTGCCACCAGCAGCGAGGGACAGGGTTCTGGGGCCAACGTCCTGACTTTC
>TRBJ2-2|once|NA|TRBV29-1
CSRRGRGTGELFF
TGCAGCAGAAGGGGGAGAGGTACCGGGGAGCTGTTTTTT
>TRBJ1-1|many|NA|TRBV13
CASSTRQIMNTEAFF
TGTGCCAGCAGCACCCGACAGATAATGAACACTGAAGCTTTCTTT
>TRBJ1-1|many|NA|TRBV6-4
CASSEDINTEAFF
TGTGCCAGCAGTGAAGACATAAACACTGAAGCTTTCTTT
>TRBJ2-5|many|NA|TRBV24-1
CATSDMGQGKETQYF
TGTGCCACCAGTGATATGGGGCAGGGGAAAGAGACCCAGTACTTC
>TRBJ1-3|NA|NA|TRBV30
CAWSVTGNTIYF
TGTGCCTGGAGTGTTACTGGAAACACCATATATTTT
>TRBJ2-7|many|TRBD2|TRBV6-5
CASSWSSGRSYEQYF
TGTGCCAGCAGTTGGTCTAGCGGGAGATCGTACGAGCAGTACTTC
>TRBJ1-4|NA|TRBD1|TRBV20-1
CSARDPLTGETGTGNEKLFF
TGCAGTGCTAGAGATCCCCTGACGGGAGAAACCGGGACAGGGAATGAAAAACTGTTTTTT
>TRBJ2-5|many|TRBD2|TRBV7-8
CASSLEGGIQETQYF
TGTGCCAGCAGCTTGGAGGGAGGGATCCAAGAGACCCAGTACTTC
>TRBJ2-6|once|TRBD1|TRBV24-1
CATSNLGTGSSGANVLTF
TGTGCCACCAGTAATTTAGGGACAGGTAGCTCTGGGGCCAACGTCCTGACTTTC
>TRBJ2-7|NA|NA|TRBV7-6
CAGSTYYEQYF
TGTGCCGGCAGCACCTACTACGAGCAGTACTTC
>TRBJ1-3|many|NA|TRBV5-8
CASSLQGFGNTIYF
TGTGCCAGCAGCTTGCAGGGATTTGGAAACACCATATATTTT
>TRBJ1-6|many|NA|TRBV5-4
CASRSGTNNSPLHF
TGTGCCAGCAGATCCGGGACAAATAATTCACCCCTCCACTTT
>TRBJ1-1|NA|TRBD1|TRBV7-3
CASSAAPGQLNTEAFF
TGTGCCAGCTCAGCCGCGCCGGGACAGTTGAACACTGAAGCTTTCTTT
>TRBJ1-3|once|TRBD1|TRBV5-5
CASSSGQTQETIYF
TGTGCCAGCAGCTCGGGACAGACCCAAGAGACCATATATTTT
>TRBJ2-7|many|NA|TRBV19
CASRVALGSYEQYF
TGTGCCAGTAGGGTTGCTCTCGGCTCCTACGAGCAGTACTTC
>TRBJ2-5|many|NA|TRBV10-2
CASSESDRGGETQYF
TGCGCCAGCAGTGAGTCGGACCGGGGTGGAGAGACCCAGTACTTC
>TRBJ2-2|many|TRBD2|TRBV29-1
CSVAGLAAGELFF
TGCAGCGTTGCGGGACTAGCAGCCGGGGAGCTGTTTTTT
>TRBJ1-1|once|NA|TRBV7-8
CASSTITGNTEAFF
TGTGCCAGCAGCACCATAACAGGGAACACTGAAGCTTTCTTT
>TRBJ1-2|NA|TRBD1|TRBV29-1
CSVGDRASGYTF
TGCAGCGTTGGGGACAGGGCCTCTGGCTACACCTTC
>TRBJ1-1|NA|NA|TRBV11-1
CASSVGYTEAFF
TGTGCCAGCAGCGTTGGTTACACTGAAGCTTTCTTT
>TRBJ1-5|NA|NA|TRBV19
CASSGGDGNQPQHF
TGTGCCAGTAGTGGGGGAGATGGCAATCAGCCCCAGCATTTT
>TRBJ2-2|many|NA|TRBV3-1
CASRVGAGELFF
TGTGCCAGCAGAGTGGGCGCCGGGGAGCTGTTTTTT
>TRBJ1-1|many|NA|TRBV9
CASSPMGGVGTEAFF
TGTGCCAGCAGTCCCATGGGGGGGGTCGGTACTGAAGCTTTCTTT
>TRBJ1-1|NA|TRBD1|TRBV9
CASSPRWEGAGGTEAFF
TGTGCCAGCAGCCCTCGTTGGGAGGGGGCAGGTGGCACTGAAGCTTTCTTT
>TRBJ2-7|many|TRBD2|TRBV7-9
CASSPAATSGTYEQYF
TGTGCCAGCAGCCCCGCCGCTACTAGCGGAACCTACGAGCAGTACTTC
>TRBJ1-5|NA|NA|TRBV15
CATGEGFGYQPQHF
TGTGCCACCGGGGAGGGGTTCGGGTATCAGCCCCAGCATTTT
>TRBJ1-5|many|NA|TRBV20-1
CSARDLGMGDQPQHF
TGCAGTGCTAGAGATTTAGGGATGGGGGATCAGCCCCAGCATTTT
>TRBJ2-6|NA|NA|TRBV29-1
CSVASREDSGANVLTF
TGCAGCGTTGCCAGCAGGGAAGACTCTGGGGCCAACGTCCTGACTTTC
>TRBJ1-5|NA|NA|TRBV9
CASSLGGFNSNQPQHF
TGTGCCAGCAGCCTCGGGGGATTTAATAGCAATCAGCCCCAGCATTTT
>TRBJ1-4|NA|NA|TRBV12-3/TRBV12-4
CASSAARPGKLFF
TGTGCCAGCAGTGCCGCCCGACCGGGAAAACTGTTTTTT
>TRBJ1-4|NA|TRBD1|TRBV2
CASSGRGGTGMVKLFF
TGTGCCAGCAGCGGAAGAGGGGGGACAGGGATGGTCAAACTGTTTTTT
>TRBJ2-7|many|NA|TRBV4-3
CASSQDTSQTKTHYEQYF
TGCGCCAGCAGCCAAGATACCTCACAGACAAAAACTCACTACGAGCAGTACTTC
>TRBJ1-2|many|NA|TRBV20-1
CSANRGLLGYTF
TGCAGTGCCAATCGGGGCCTGTTGGGCTACACCTTC